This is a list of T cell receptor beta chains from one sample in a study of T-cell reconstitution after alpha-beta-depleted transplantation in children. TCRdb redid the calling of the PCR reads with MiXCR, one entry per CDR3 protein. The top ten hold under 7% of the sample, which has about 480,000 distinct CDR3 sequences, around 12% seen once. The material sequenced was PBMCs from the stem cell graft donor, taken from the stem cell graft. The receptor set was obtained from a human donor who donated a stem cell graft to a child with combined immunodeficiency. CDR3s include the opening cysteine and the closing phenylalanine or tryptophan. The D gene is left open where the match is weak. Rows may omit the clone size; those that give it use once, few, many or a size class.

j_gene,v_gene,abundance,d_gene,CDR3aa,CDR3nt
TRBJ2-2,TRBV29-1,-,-,CSVEGWNTGELFF,TGCAGCGTTGAAGGCTGGAACACCGGGGAGCTGTTTTTT
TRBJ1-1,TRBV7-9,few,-,CASTSASLAEAFF,TGTGCCAGCACCAGCGCCTCGTTGGCTGAAGCTTTCTTT
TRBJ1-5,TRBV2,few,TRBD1,CASRARSGGGGLSNQPQHF,TGTGCCAGCAGGGCGAGGTCAGGGGGCGGTGGTTTGAGCAATCAGCCCCAGCATTTT
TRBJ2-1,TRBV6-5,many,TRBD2,CASSYSTHSGSIYEQFF,TGTGCCAGCAGTTACTCCACCCACAGCGGGAGTATCTATGAGCAGTTCTTC
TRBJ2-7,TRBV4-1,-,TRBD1,CASSLFYGTGMSYEQYF,TGCGCCAGCAGCTTATTCTACGGGACAGGGATGTCCTACGAGCAGTACTTC
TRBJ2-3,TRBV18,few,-,CASSHGGLGDTQYF,TGTGCCAGCTCACATGGGGGGCTGGGAGATACGCAGTATTTT
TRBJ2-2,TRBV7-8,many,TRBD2,CASSLYGVMSGSHTGELFF,TGTGCCAGCAGTTTATATGGAGTTATGAGCGGGAGTCACACCGGGGAGCTGTTTTTT
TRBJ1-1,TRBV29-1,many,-,CSVGEGTTEAFF,TGCAGCGTTGGTGAAGGGACGACTGAAGCTTTCTTT
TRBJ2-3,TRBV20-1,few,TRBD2,CSALRGLAGANTQYF,TGCAGTGCTCTACGCGGACTAGCGGGGGCTAATACGCAGTATTTT
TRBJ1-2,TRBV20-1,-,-,CSAAQGVDGGYTF,TGCAGTGCCGCACAGGGTGTTGATGGTGGCTACACCTTC
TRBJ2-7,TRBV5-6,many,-,CASSAVPGQDYEQYF,TGTGCCAGCAGCGCAGTCCCGGGACAAGACTACGAGCAGTACTTC
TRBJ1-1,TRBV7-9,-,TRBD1,CASSPGQAGEAFF,TGTGCCAGCAGCCCGGGACAGGCCGGTGAAGCTTTCTTT
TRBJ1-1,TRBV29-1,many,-,CSFSRDVNTEAFF,TGCAGCTTCAGCAGGGACGTGAACACTGAAGCTTTCTTT
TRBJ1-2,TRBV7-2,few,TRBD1,CASNPDRGDGYTF,TGTGCCAGCAACCCAGACAGGGGGGATGGCTACACCTTC
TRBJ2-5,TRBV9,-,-,CASSEWDYPRGENQYF,TGTGCCAGCAGCGAGTGGGACTACCCGAGGGGGGAGAACCAGTACTTC
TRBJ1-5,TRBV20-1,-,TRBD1,CSARAGGDQPQHF,TGCAGTGCTAGAGCAGGGGGCGATCAGCCCCAGCATTTT
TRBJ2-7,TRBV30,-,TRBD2,CAWSVLAGVYEQYF,TGTGCCTGGAGTGTACTAGCGGGAGTCTACGAGCAGTACTTC
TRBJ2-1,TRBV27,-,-,CASSFSTGYEQFF,TGTGCCAGCAGTTTTTCCACAGGGTATGAGCAGTTCTTC
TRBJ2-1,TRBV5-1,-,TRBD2,CASSLYGRAMDEQFF,TGCGCCAGCAGCTTATACGGGAGGGCCATGGATGAGCAGTTCTTC
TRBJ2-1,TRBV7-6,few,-,CASSLTGLSFNEQFF,TGTGCCAGCAGCCTAACGGGACTCAGTTTCAATGAGCAGTTCTTC
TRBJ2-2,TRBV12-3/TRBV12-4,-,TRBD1,CASSFTGEAGELFF,TGTGCCAGCAGTTTTACAGGGGAAGCCGGGGAGCTGTTTTTT
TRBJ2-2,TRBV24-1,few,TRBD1,CATSDDRAHGELFF,TGTGCCACCAGTGACGACAGGGCCCACGGGGAGCTGTTTTTT
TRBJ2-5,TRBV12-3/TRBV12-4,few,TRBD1,CASTLTGAETQYF,TGTGCCAGCACCCTTACAGGGGCAGAGACCCAGTACTTC
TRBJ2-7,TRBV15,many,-,CATSREMGTTYEQYF,TGTGCCACCAGCAGAGAGATGGGCACCACCTACGAGCAGTACTTC
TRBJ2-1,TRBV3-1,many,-,CASSQFSAVRNEQFF,TGTGCCAGCAGCCAATTCAGTGCAGTCAGGAATGAGCAGTTCTTC
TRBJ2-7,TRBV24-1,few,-,CATSDPGGTQQYF,TGTGCCACCAGTGATCCCGGTGGGACACAGCAGTACTTC
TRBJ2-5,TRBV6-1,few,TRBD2,CASSDRLAGAGETQYF,TGTGCCAGCAGTGACAGACTAGCGGGGGCCGGTGAGACCCAGTACTTC
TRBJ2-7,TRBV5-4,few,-,CASSLWGTLYEQYF,TGTGCCAGCAGCTTGTGGGGCACTCTCTACGAGCAGTACTTC
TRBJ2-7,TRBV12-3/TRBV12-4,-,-,CASSLAVRSSYEQYF,TGTGCCAGCAGTTTGGCAGTCAGGTCCTCCTACGAGCAGTACTTC
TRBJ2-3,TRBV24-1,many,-,CATSDLGTPTDTQYF,TGTGCCACCAGTGATCTGGGGACTCCCACAGATACGCAGTATTTT
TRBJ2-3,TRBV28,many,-,CASSLSPPNTQYF,TGTGCCAGCAGCCTAAGCCCTCCAAATACGCAGTATTTT
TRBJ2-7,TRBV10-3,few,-,CAISESAQVYEQYF,TGTGCCATCAGTGAGTCGGCTCAGGTTTACGAGCAGTACTTC
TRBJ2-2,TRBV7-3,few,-,CASSLVRAHGELFF,TGTGCCAGCAGCTTAGTAAGGGCCCACGGGGAGCTGTTTTTT
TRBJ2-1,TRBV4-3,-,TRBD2,CASSQGLASGLNEQFF,TGCGCCAGCAGCCAAGGGTTGGCTAGCGGGTTAAATGAGCAGTTCTTC
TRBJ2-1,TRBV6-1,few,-,CASRSGGGTYNEQFF,TGTGCCAGCAGATCTGGGGGGGGCACCTACAATGAGCAGTTCTTC
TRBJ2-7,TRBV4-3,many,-,CASSPGRGYEQYF,TGCGCCAGCAGCCCAGGACGGGGATACGAGCAGTACTTC
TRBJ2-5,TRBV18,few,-,CASSPMAGKETQYF,TGTGCCAGCTCACCAATGGCGGGCAAGGAGACCCAGTACTTC
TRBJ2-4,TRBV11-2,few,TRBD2,CASSLDSGRANIQYF,TGTGCCAGCAGCTTAGACAGCGGGAGAGCGAACATTCAGTACTTC
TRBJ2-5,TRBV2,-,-,CASSWTVLETQYF,TGTGCCAGCTCGTGGACAGTCCTGGAGACCCAGTACTTC
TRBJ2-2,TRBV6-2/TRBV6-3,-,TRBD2,CASSRSGGAVHGELFF,TGTGCCAGCAGTCGCAGCGGGGGGGCCGTTCACGGGGAGCTGTTTTTT
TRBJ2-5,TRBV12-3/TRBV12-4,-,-,CASRGVLGGETQYF,TGTGCCAGCAGGGGGGTGCTAGGCGGGGAGACCCAGTACTTC
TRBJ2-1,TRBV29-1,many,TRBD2,CSVEASGYNEQFF,TGCAGCGTTGAGGCTAGCGGTTACAATGAGCAGTTCTTC
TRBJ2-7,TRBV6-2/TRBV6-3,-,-,CASSYSRRPACEQYF,TGTGCCAGCAGTTACAGCCGGCGCCCGGCCTGCGAGCAGTACTTC
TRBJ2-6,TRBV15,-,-,CATSRDYLSGANVLTF,TGTGCCACCAGCAGAGATTATCTCTCTGGGGCCAACGTCCTGACTTTC
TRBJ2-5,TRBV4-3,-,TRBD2,CASSQDRSSGKETQYF,TGCGCCAGCAGCCAAGATCGTAGTAGCGGGAAAGAGACCCAGTACTTC
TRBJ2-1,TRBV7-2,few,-,CASSLAGQLDSYNEQFF,TGTGCCAGCAGCTTAGCGGGACAACTAGACTCCTACAATGAGCAGTTCTTC
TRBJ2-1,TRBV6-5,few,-,CASSSPGGALYNEQFF,TGTGCCAGCAGTTCCCCTGGGGGGGCCTTATACAATGAGCAGTTCTTC
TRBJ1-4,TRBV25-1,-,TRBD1,CASSEFGGQGRKLFF,TGTGCCAGCAGTGAATTTGGGGGACAGGGGAGAAAACTGTTTTTT
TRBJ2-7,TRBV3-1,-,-,CASSQGFSNYEQYF,TGTGCCAGCAGCCAAGGGTTCAGCAATTACGAGCAGTACTTC
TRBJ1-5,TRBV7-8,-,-,CASSLAEVGHSNQPQHF,TGTGCCAGCAGCTTAGCTGAGGTCGGACATAGCAATCAGCCCCAGCATTTT
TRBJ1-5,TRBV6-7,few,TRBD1,CASSQTGSSNQPQHF,TGTGCCAGCAGCCAGACAGGGTCGAGCAATCAGCCCCAGCATTTT
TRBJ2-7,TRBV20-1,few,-,CSASPGSSSTYYEQYF,TGCAGTGCTAGTCCCGGGTCCAGCTCGACCTACTACGAGCAGTACTTC
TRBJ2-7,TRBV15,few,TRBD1,CATSRGQGAFGKGSYEQYF,TGTGCCACCAGCAGAGGACAGGGGGCCTTCGGCAAGGGTTCCTACGAGCAGTACTTC
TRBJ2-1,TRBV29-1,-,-,CSVSREAVSNEQFF,TGCAGCGTCTCACGAGAGGCGGTTTCCAATGAGCAGTTCTTC
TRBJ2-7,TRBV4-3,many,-,CASSTRTARLPSRSSYEQYF,TGCGCCAGCAGCACGCGGACAGCAAGGTTACCCTCAAGGAGCTCCTACGAGCAGTACTTC
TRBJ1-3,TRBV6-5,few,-,CASSYGNTIYF,TGTGCCAGCAGTTACGGAAACACCATATATTTT
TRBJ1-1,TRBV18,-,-,CASSPGGKEAFF,TGTGCCAGCTCACCGGGCGGGAAGGAAGCTTTCTTT
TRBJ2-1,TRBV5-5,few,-,CASSWGPRPEQFF,TGTGCCAGCAGCTGGGGGCCCCGTCCTGAGCAGTTCTTC
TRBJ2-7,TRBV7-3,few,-,CASSLNGGGANEQYF,TGTGCCAGCAGCTTAAACGGGGGCGGGGCGAACGAGCAGTACTTC
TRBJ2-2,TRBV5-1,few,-,CASSFLGDANTGELFF,TGCGCCAGCAGCTTTTTAGGGGACGCGAACACCGGGGAGCTGTTTTTT